These 6 T cell receptor beta chains were all obtained from the same sample, sequenced in a study of shared clonotypes between healthy human individuals (dated by TCRdb to the early 2020s). To prepare the library, the immunoSEQ multiplex PCR assay was applied. TCRdb stores this immuneACCESS table with in-frame sequences only. Part of the clones is absent; in the studies checked, under half of the shortfall reflects unresolved V genes, and no reason is known for the rest. Here the sample has roughly 2 million clones; approximately 96% occur a single time. Clones ranked in the top ten supply less than 0.15% of the sample. Sequencing was done on a sample of naive CD4+ T cells sorted from blood. The cell subset or site tag for this specimen amounts to: CD45RA+ positively selected. These receptors originate from a man younger than 30 in good health.

V gene TRBV14 combines with J gene TRBJ2-5; the D is unclear. The CDR3 runs 13 residues. Trimming shortened V by 1 base and J by 5 bases, and 8 bases separated the two germline ends. Germline assignment: CDR1 SGHDN and CDR2 FVKESK. CDR3 protein: CASSQVGRETQYF. DNA for the CDR3: TGTGCCAGCAGCCAAGTGGGCCGGGAGACCCAGTACTTC. Together with reference TRBV14 and TRBJ2-5, the CDR3 gives the full variable domain: EAGVTQFPSHSVIEKGQTVTLRCDPISGHDNLYWYRRVMGKEIKFLLHFVKESKQDESGMPNNRFLAERTGGTYSTLKVQPAELEDSGVYFCASSQVGRETQYFGPGTRLLVL.

This chain uses TRBV5-1 with TRBJ2-3; TRBD2 aligns across 7 bases. V shed 4 bases and J 0 bases; nucleotides not matched to a gene: 14. The CDR3 length is 18 residues. CDR1 is SGHRS, CDR2 YFSETQ, per germline. The CDR3 reads CASSLNVLTGGSTDTQYF. The DNA for the CDR3 is TGCGCCAGCAGCCTGAATGTACTAACGGGGGGAAGCACAGATACGCAGTATTTT.

This chain links TRBV10-2 with TRBJ2-5, with 7 positions matching TRBD2. The trim removed 8 bases at V and 3 bases at J, leaving 9 bases unmatched. This CDR3 spans 14 amino acids. Germline CDR1 and CDR2: WSHSY and SAAADI. The CDR3 DNA is TGCGCCAGCGGGGGGGTGACGGGAGAAGAGACCCAGTACTTC. Amino acid sequence: CASGGVTGEETQYF.

This chain connects TRBV9 to TRBJ2-4; D may be TRBD2 (5 bases). Trimming removed 3 bases from V and 0 bases from J, with 22 bases in between. This CDR3 has 19 residues. Germline V gene data show CDR1 as SGDLS and CDR2 as YYNGEE. CDR3 sequence: CASSEPHPYGGVAKNIQYF. The CDR3 nucleotides read TGTGCCAGCAGCGAACCCCATCCCTACGGAGGAGTAGCCAAAAACATTCAGTACTTC.

The chain has TRBV5-1 and TRBJ2-5, with D uncertain. The germline V gene has CDR1 SGHRS and CDR2 YFSETQ. The CDR3 runs to 15 residues. V shed 6 bases and J shed 2 bases, with 17 bases lying between them. This chain's CDR3 is CASKGTAVSQETQYF. Here the CDR3 DNA reads TGCGCCAGCAAAGGCACCGCGGTCTCTCAAGAGACCCAGTACTTC.

Remarks on this clone: The same CDR3 arises from other DNA sequences in this sample as well. V gene TRBV6-1 combines with J gene TRBJ1-2; D is undetermined. The CDR3 contains 12 residues. V lost 3 bases, J lost 5 bases, and 7 bases lay in between. CDR1 and CDR2 from the germline V gene are MNHNS and SASEGT. The CDR3 loop reads CASSDTGYGYTF. CDR3 DNA sequence: TGTGCCAGCAGTGATACGGGATATGGCTACACCTTC.